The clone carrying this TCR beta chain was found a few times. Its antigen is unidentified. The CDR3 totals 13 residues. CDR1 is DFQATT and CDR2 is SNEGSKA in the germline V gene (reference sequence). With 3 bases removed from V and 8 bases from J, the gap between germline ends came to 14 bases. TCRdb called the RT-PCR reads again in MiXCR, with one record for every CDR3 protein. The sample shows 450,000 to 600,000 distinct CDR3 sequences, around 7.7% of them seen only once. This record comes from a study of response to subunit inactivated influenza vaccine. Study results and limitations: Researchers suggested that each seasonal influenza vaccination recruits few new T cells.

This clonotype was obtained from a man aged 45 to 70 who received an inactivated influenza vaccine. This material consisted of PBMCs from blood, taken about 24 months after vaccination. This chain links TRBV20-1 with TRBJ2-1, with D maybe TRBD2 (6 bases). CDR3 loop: CSASGRAIYEQFF. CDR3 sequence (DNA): TGCAGTGCTAGCGGGAGAGCGATCTATGAGCAGTTCTTC.